These T cell receptor beta chains were read from a single sample in a study of blood T cell repertoires in COVID-19. Clones were read by immunoSEQ multiplex PCR, and TCRdb kept only the in-frame ones, dropping some. Of a few hundred thousand clones listed, about 91% were seen once; the top ten hold about 2.3%. The material sequenced was PBMCs or T cells enriched from blood (not recorded which). Every receptor here comes from a woman in her thirties or forties with acute COVID-19. The CDR3 runs from the conserved cysteine through the conserved F or W. A D gene is named only where the DNA matches it firmly. The size field is filled for only some rows; it gives once, few, many or a size class.

v_gene,d_gene,j_gene,len,abundance,CDR3aa,CDR3nt
TRBV7-2,.,TRBJ1-5,14,.,CASSPTGRGQPQHF,TGTGCCAGCAGCCCCACCGGACGGGGTCAGCCCCAGCATTTT
TRBV27,.,TRBJ1-1,15,once,CASSPTGQKNTEAFF,TGTGCCAGCAGTCCTACGGGACAAAAGAACACTGAAGCTTTCTTT
TRBV18,TRBD1,TRBJ1-2,14,.,CASSREDRAYGYTF,TGTGCCAGCTCACGGGAGGACAGGGCCTATGGCTACACCTTC
TRBV20-1,.,TRBJ1-3,15,few,CSASPDSLSGNTIYF,TGCAGTGCTAGTCCGGACAGCCTCTCTGGAAACACCATATATTTT
TRBV4-1,.,TRBJ2-3,15,.,CASSQDSVRSDTQYF,TGCGCCAGCAGCCAAGATTCTGTGAGGTCAGATACGCAGTATTTT
TRBV29-1,TRBD2,TRBJ2-3,15,.,CSASRLAGVADTQYF,TGCAGCGCCTCCCGACTAGCCGGCGTAGCAGATACGCAGTATTTT
TRBV19,.,TRBJ2-6,16,.,CASSMSSGSGANVLTF,TGTGCCAGTAGTATGTCTTCGGGATCTGGGGCCAACGTCCTGACTTTC
TRBV7-2,.,TRBJ1-2,15,.,CASSLAATALYGYTF,TGTGCCAGCAGCTTAGCGGCCACCGCCCTTTATGGCTACACCTTC
TRBV29-1,TRBD1,TRBJ1-1,13,.,CSVAGQGVVEAFF,TGCAGCGTTGCTGGACAGGGCGTAGTTGAAGCTTTCTTT
TRBV5-6,TRBD2,TRBJ2-7,13,.,CASSLFSGREQYF,TGTGCCAGCAGCTTGTTCAGCGGGAGAGAGCAGTACTTC
TRBV23-1,TRBD1,TRBJ1-2,17,.,CASSHKESLTGGYGYTF,TGCGCCAGCAGTCACAAAGAATCCTTGACAGGGGGCTATGGCTACACCTTC
TRBV19,.,TRBJ1-1,13,.,CASSKGQFAEAFF,TGTGCCAGTAGCAAAGGACAGTTCGCTGAAGCTTTCTTT
TRBV5-4,TRBD1,TRBJ2-5,17,.,CASSPRRGQGAGETQYF,TGTGCCAGCAGCCCGAGGCGGGGACAGGGGGCGGGGGAGACCCAGTACTTC
TRBV7-9,.,TRBJ1-1,13,.,CASSLIGGTEAFF,TGTGCCAGCAGCTTAATCGGGGGCACTGAAGCTTTCTTT
TRBV7-9,TRBD1,TRBJ1-1,14,.,CASSLLQGATEAFF,TGTGCCAGCAGCTTACTACAGGGGGCAACTGAAGCTTTCTTT
TRBV5-1,.,TRBJ1-5,15,.,CASSLAGAPNQPQHF,TGCGCCAGCAGCTTGGCAGGGGCCCCCAATCAGCCCCAGCATTTT
TRBV5-1,.,TRBJ2-3,16,.,CASSLDSFSNTDTQYF,TGCGCCAGCAGCTTGGACAGCTTTTCTAACACAGATACGCAGTATTTT
TRBV6-2/TRBV6-3,.,TRBJ1-1,14,.,CASSSRGLNTEAFF,TGTGCCAGCAGTTCTAGGGGTTTGAACACTGAAGCTTTCTTT
TRBV10-3,.,TRBJ2-2,16,.,CAISDTSGRRTGELFF,TGTGCCATCAGTGATACAAGCGGCCGGAGGACCGGGGAGCTGTTTTTT
TRBV2,.,TRBJ1-5,15,once,CASSDGRAGNQPQHF,TGTGCCAGCAGTGACGGCAGGGCCGGCAATCAGCCCCAGCATTTT
TRBV29-1,TRBD1,TRBJ1-2,11,.,CSLDRVYGYTF,TGCAGCCTTGACAGGGTCTATGGCTACACCTTC
TRBV24-1,TRBD1,TRBJ2-7,16,.,CATSASGTGGFGEQYF,TGTGCCACCAGTGCTTCCGGGACAGGGGGCTTCGGCGAGCAGTACTTC
TRBV5-6,.,TRBJ2-7,18,few,CASTSSYSRGMRRYEQYF,TGTGCCAGCACCTCGAGCTATTCCCGCGGGATGCGACGCTACGAGCAGTACTTC
TRBV5-6,.,TRBJ2-2,15,.,CASSLFTLDTGELFF,TGTGCCAGCAGCTTGTTCACCTTAGACACCGGGGAGCTGTTTTTT
TRBV7-2,.,TRBJ2-2,15,.,CASSLRGRLAGELFF,TGTGCCAGCAGCTTACGGGGGAGGTTAGCCGGGGAGCTGTTTTTT
TRBV5-1,.,TRBJ1-3,19,.,CASSLQALGHRVSGNTIYF,TGCGCCAGCAGCTTGCAAGCTTTAGGACATCGTGTCTCTGGAAACACCATATATTTT
TRBV24-1,.,TRBJ2-2,16,.,CATSDFSAVNTGELFF,TGTGCCACCAGTGATTTTAGTGCCGTGAACACCGGGGAGCTGTTTTTT
TRBV27,.,TRBJ1-6,14,.,CASRLGQGGAPLHF,TGTGCCAGCAGATTGGGTCAGGGTGGGGCACCCCTCCACTTT
TRBV27,.,TRBJ2-7,12,once,CASSHSRREQYF,TGTGCCAGCAGCCATAGTAGGAGGGAGCAGTACTTC
TRBV6-2/TRBV6-3,TRBD1,TRBJ2-1,15,.,CASSMDRVTVNEQFF,TGTGCCAGCAGCATGGACAGGGTAACCGTCAATGAGCAGTTCTTC
TRBV2,.,TRBJ1-1,13,.,CASSLSSLTEAFF,TGTGCCAGCAGTCTATCCTCGCTGACTGAAGCTTTCTTT